Included here is one T cell receptor beta chain sequence, with context. The study ran its PCR with 60 Vbeta and 13 Jbeta primers. TCRdb's copy holds only in-frame clones and misses some; the assay was immunoSEQ multiplex PCR. The sample contains 130,000 or so clones, approximately 67% of which appear only once. Germline-derived CDR1 and CDR2 are SGHNT and YYREEE (reference sequence). The CDR3 runs to 16 residues. Trimming took 4 bases from V and 5 from J; bases not matched to a gene: 9. This entry belongs to a study of cytomegalovirus exposure and HLA in healthy donors. What was sequenced was PBMCs. The chain employs TRBV5-4 and TRBJ2-2; TRBD1 aligns across 9 bases. This receptor was taken from a man between 18 and 35 years old in good health and CMV-seronegative. The CDR3 reads CASSTGTGWRTGELFF. The CDR3 DNA sequence: TGTGCCAGCAGCACCGGGACAGGGTGGAGGACCGGGGAGCTGTTTTTT.